This TCR beta chain emerged from a study of T cell responses to AZD1222 COVID-19 vaccine. Study results and limitations: Following two doses of AZD1222, Spike-specific TCR breadth and depth rose.

The J segment lost 6 bases and the V segment lost 7 bases, leaving 11 bases of the junction unmatched. Looked up from germline, CDR1 is LNHDA and CDR2 is SQIVND (reference sequence). CDR3 length: 15 amino acids. Concerning this clone: The target antigen is unknown.

Libraries were prepared by immunoSEQ multiplex PCR; TCRdb keeps only in-frame clonotypes and omits some of them. The table includes fewer than 95,000 clones, approximately 90% detected once. The sample here was peripheral blood, taken 28 days after the second AZD1222 dose. The sequence derives from an adult who received the AZD1222 COVID-19 vaccine. The rearrangement uses TRBV19 and TRBJ1-1, with 10 bases that match TRBD1. This CDR3 is CASTMRQGATAEAFF. CDR3 nucleotide sequence: TGTGCCAGTACGATGAGACAGGGGGCCACGGCTGAAGCTTTCTTT.